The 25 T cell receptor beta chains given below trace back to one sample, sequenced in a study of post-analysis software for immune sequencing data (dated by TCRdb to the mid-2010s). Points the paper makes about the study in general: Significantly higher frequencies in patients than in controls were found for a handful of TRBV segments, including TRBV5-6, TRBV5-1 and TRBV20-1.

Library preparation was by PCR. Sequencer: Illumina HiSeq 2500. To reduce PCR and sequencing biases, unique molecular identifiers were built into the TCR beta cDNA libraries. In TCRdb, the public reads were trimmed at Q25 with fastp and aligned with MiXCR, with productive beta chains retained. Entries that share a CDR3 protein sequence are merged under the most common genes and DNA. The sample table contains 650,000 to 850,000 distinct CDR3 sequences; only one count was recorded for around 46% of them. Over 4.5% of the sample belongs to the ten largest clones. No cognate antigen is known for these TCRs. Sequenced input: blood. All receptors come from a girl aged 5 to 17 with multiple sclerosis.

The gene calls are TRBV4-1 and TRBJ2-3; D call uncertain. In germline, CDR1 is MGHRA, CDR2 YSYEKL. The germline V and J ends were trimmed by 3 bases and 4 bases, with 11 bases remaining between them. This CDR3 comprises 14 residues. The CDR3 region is CASSQLELADTQYF. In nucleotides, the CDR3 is TGCGCCAGCAGCCAGCTCGAGTTGGCAGATACGCAGTATTTT.

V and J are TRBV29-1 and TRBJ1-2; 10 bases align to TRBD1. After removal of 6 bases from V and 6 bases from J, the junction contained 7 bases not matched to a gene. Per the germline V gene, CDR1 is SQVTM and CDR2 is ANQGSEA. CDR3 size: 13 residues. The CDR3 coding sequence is TGCAGCGTCAGACAGGGGGCAAGCAATGGCTACACCTTC. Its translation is CSVRQGASNGYTF.

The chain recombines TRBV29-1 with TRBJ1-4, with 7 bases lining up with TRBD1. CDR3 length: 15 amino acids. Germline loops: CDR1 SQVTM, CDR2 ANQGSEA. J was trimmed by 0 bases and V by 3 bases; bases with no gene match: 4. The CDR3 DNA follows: TGCAGCGTTGAGGAAACAGGGGCAACTAATGAAAAACTGTTTTTT. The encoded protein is CSVEETGATNEKLFF.

DNA for the CDR3: TGTGCCAGCTCACACACTAGCGGGAGTTATAAGATTGAGCAGTTCTTC. This translates into CASSHTSGSYKIEQFF. This chain links TRBV18 with TRBJ2-1, with 11 bases identical to TRBD2. The CDR3 runs 16 residues. V shed 4 bases, J shed 9 bases, and the junction held 11 bases outside the gene matches. Germline lookup yields CDR1 KGHSH and CDR2 LQKENI. Full variable domain (remainder filled in from reference TRBV18 and TRBJ2-1): NAGVMQNPRHLVRRRGQEARLRCSPMKGHSHVYWYRQLPEEGLKFMVYLQKENIIDESGMPKERFSAEFPKEGPSILRIQQVVRGDSAAYFCASSHTSGSYKIEQFFGPGTRLTVL.

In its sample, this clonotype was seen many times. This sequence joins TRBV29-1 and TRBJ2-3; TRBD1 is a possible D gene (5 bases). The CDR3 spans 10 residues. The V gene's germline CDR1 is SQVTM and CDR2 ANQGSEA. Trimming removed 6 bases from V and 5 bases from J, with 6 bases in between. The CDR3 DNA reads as TGCAGCGTCAGGGTAGATACGCAGTATTTT. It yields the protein CSVRVDTQYF.

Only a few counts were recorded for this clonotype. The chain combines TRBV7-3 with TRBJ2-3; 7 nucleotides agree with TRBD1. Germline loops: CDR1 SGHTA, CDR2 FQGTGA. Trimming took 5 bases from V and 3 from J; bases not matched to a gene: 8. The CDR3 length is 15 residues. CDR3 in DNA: TGTGCCAGCAGCGTCCTCGGACAGGCAACAGATACGCAGTATTTT. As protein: CASSVLGQATDTQYF.

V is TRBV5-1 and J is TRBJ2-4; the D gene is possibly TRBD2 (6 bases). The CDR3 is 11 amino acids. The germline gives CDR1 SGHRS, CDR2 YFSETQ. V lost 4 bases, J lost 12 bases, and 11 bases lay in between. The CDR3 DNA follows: TGCGCCAGCAGCCCCGGAGGGTATCAGTACTTC. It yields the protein CASSPGGYQYF.

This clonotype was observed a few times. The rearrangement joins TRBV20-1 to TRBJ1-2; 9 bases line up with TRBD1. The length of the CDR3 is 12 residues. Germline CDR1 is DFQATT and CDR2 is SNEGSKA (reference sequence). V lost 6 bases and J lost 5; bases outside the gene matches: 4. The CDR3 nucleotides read TGCAGTGCCCGGACAGGGGAATATGGCTACACCTTC. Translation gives CSARTGEYGYTF.

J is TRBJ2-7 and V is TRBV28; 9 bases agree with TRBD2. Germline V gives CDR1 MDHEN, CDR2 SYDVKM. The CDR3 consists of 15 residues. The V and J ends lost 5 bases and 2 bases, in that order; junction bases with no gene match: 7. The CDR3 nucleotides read TGTGCCAGCAGTGGGGGGACTAGCTTCGCCTACGAGCAGTACTTC. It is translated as CASSGGTSFAYEQYF. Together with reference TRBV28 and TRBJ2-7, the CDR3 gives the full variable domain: DVKVTQSSRYLVKRTGEKVFLECVQDMDHENMFWYRQDPGLGLRLIYFSYDVKMKEKGDIPEGYSVSREKKERFSLILESASTNQTSMYLCASSGGTSFAYEQYFGPGTRLTVT.

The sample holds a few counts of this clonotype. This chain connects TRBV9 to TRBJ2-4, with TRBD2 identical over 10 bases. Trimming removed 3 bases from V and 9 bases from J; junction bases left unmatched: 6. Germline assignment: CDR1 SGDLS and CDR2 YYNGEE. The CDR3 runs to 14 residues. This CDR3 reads CASSAWTSGGIQYF. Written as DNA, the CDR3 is TGTGCCAGCAGCGCATGGACTAGCGGAGGCATTCAGTACTTC.

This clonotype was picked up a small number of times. Written as DNA, the CDR3 is TGCGCCAGCAGCTTGGCGGCAACGGGGAGGTTCTCCTACAATGAGCAGTTCTTC. Its translation: CASSLAATGRFSYNEQFF. The rearrangement uses TRBV5-1 and TRBJ2-1; maybe TRBD2 (6 bases). CDR3 length equals 18 residues. Trimming shortened V by 0 bases and J by 0 bases, and 16 bases separated the two germline ends. Germline V gene sequence: CDR1 SGHRS, CDR2 YFSETQ.

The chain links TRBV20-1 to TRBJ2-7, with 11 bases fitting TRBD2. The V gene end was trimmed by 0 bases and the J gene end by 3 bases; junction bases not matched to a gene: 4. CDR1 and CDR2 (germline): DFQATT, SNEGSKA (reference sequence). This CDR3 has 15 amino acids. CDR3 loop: CSARDTSGSLYEQYF. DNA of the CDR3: TGCAGTGCTAGAGACACTAGCGGGAGTCTCTACGAGCAGTACTTC.

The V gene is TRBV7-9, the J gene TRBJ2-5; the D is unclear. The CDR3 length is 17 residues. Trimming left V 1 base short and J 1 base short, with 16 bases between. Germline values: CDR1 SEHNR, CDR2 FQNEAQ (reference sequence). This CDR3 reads CASSLVGLGTTQETQYF. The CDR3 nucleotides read TGTGCCAGCAGCTTAGTCGGCCTTGGAACTACCCAAGAGACCCAGTACTTC.

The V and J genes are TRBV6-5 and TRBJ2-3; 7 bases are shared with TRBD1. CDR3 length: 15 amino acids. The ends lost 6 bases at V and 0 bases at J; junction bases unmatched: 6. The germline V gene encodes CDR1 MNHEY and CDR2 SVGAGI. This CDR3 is CASSQGQISTDTQYF. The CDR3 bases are TGTGCCAGCAGCCAGGGACAGATAAGCACAGATACGCAGTATTTT.

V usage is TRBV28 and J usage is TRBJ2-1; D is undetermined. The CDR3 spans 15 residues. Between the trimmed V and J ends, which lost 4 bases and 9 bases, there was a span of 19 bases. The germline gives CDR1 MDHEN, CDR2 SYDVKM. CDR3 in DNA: TGTGCCAGCAGTTACCCCGCGAGACCCGTGGGTGAGCAGTTCTTC. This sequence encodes CASSYPARPVGEQFF.

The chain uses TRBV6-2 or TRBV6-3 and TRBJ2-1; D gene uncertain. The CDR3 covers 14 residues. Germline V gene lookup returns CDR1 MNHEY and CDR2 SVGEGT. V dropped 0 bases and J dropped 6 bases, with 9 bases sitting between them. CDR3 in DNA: TGTGCCAGCAGTTACTCGATGGGCCCCAATGAGCAGTTCTTC. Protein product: CASSYSMGPNEQFF.

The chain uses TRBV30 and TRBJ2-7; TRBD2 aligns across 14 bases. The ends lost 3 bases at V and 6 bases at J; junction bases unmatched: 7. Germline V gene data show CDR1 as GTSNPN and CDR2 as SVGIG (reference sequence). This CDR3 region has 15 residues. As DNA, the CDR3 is TGTGCCTGGAGCGGAGGACTAGCGGGAGGTTCCGAGCAGTACTTC. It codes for CAWSGGLAGGSEQYF.

For the CDR3, the DNA is TGCAGTGCTGCGGGACAGGGTCGGAATGAGCAGTTCTTC. Translated, it gives CSAAGQGRNEQFF. V is TRBV20-1 and J is TRBJ2-1; 9 positions agree with TRBD1. After removal of 5 bases from V and 7 bases from J, the junction contained 6 bases not matched to a gene. CDR3 length equals 13 residues. The germline V gene has CDR1 DFQATT and CDR2 SNEGSKA (reference sequence).

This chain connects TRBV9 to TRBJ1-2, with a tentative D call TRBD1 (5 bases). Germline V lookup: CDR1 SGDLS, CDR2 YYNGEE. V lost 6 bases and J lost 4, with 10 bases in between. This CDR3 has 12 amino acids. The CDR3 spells CASKGRPYGYTF. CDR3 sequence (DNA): TGTGCCAGCAAGGGACGTCCCTATGGCTACACCTTC.

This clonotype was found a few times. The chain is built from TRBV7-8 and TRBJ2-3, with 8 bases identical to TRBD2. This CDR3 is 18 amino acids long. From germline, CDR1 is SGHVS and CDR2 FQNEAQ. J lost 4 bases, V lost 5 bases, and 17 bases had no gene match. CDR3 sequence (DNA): TGTGCCAGCAGCACTCTGCCGGGGGCGCGGGGGGCGCCAGATACGCAGTATTTT. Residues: CASSTLPGARGAPDTQYF.

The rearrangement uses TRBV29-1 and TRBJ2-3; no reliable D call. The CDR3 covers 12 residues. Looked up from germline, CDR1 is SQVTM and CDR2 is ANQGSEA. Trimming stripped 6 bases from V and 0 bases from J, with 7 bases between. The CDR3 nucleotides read TGCAGCGTCTCGTCCAGCACAGATACGCAGTATTTT. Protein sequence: CSVSSSTDTQYF.

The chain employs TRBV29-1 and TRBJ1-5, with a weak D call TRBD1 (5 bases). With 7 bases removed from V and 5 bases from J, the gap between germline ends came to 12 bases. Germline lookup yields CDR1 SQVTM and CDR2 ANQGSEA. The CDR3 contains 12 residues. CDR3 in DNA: TGCAGCGCCAGGGAAGGCGATCAGCCCCAGCATTTT. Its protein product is CSAREGDQPQHF.

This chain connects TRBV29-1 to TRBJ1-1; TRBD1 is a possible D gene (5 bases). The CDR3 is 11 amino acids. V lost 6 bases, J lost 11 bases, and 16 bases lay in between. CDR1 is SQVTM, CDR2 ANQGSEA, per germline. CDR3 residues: CSVSHLGGAFF. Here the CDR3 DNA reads TGCAGCGTATCGCACTTGGGGGGGGCTTTCTTT.

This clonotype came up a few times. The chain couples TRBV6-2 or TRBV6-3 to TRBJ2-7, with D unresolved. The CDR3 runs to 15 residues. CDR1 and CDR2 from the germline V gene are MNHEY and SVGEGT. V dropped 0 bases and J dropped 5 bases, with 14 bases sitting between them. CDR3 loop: CASSYSHDQNDEQYF. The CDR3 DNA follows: TGTGCCAGCAGTTACTCCCACGATCAAAACGACGAGCAGTACTTC.

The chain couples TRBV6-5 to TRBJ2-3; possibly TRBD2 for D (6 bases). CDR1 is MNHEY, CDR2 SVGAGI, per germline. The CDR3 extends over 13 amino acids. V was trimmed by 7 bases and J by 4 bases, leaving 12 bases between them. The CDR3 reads CASKTTGADTQYF. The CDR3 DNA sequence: TGTGCCAGCAAAACAACGGGGGCAGATACGCAGTATTTT.